This T cell receptor beta chain was sequenced during a study of T cells in Graves' hyperthyroidism and ophthalmopathy. General observations from the study: Ophthalmopathy cases were set apart from stable hyperthyroidism by a 13 V-J model. Most thyroid clonotypes expanded above 0.001 appeared in blood too.

RNA transcripts yielded amplified TCR beta CDR3 regions. During a first-round RT-PCR of the TCR CDR3, the HTBI primer set was used. Each CDR3 protein gets one entry after TCRdb re-called the multiplex PCR reads with MiXCR. The repertoire holds 600,000 or so distinct CDR3 sequences, with 13% to 15% as singletons. Regarding this clonotype: The antigen is undetermined.

The source of this sequence is a woman under 30 with Graves' ophthalmopathy. The sequencing input was blood.

Here the CDR3 DNA reads TGCAGTGCTACCCAGGACAGGGGTGGCTACACCTTC. Residues: CSATQDRGGYTF. The chain recombines TRBV20-1 with TRBJ1-2, with 9 bases identical to TRBD1. Germline lookup yields CDR1 DFQATT and CDR2 SNEGSKA (reference sequence). Trimming took 4 bases from V and 7 from J; bases not matched to a gene: 4. The CDR3 spans 12 residues.